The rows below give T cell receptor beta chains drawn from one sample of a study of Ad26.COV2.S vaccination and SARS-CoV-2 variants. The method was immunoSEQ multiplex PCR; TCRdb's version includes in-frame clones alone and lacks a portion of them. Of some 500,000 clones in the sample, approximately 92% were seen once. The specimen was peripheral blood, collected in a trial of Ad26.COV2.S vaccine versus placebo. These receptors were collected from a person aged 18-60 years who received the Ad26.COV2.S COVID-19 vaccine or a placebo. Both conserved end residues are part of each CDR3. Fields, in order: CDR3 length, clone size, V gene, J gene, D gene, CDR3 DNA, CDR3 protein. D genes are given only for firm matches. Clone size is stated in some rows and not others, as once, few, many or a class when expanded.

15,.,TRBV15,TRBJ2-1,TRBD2,TGTGCCACCAGCAGAGAACGGGGGGCCTACAATGAGCAGTTCTTC,CATSRERGAYNEQFF
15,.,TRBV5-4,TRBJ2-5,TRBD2,TGTGCCAGCAGCCCCCGTTCTAGCGGAGAAGAGACCCAGTACTTC,CASSPRSSGEETQYF
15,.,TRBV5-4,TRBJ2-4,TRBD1,TGTGCCAGCAGCTGGACCGGGACAGGGGGTACCATTCAGTACTTC,CASSWTGTGGTIQYF
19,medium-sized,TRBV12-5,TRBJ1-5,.,TGTGCTAGTGGTTTGGTACGATGGAATTCGGGGCTTAGCAATCAGCCCCAGCATTTT,CASGLVRWNSGLSNQPQHF
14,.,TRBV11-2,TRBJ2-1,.,TGTGCCAGCAGCTTACCCGGGGCCTACAATGAGCAGTTCTTC,CASSLPGAYNEQFF
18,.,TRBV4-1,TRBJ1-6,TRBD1,TGCGCCAGCAGCCAAGAACCGGGACAGGGATCCTATAATTCACCCCTCCACTTT,CASSQEPGQGSYNSPLHF
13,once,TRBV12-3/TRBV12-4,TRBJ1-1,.,TGTGCCAGCAGCGGCGTCGGGGGAGCTGAAGCTTTCTTT,CASSGVGGAEAFF
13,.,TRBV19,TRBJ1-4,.,TGTGCCAGTAGTTCAAAGTCCTATGAAAAACTGTTTTTT,CASSSKSYEKLFF
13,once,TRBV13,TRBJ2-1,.,TGTGCCAGCAGCTTCGGGAGCCGGAGTGAGCAGTTCTTC,CASSFGSRSEQFF
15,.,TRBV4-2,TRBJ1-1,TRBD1,TGTGCCAGCAGCCAACCGGGACAGGGGAACACTGAAGCTTTCTTT,CASSQPGQGNTEAFF
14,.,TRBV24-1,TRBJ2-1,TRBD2,TGTGCCACCAGTCTGGGACTAGCGGGTAATGAGCAGTTCTTC,CATSLGLAGNEQFF
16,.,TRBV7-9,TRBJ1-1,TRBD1,TGTGCCAGCAGCTTAGCATACAGGGGCATGAACACTGAAGCTTTCTTT,CASSLAYRGMNTEAFF
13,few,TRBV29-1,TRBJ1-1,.,TGCAGCGTTGAAGATCGGGGGTTCACTGAAGCTTTCTTT,CSVEDRGFTEAFF
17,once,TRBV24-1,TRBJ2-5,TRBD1,TGTGCCACCAGTGATTTTACACCGGGACAGTTAGAAGAGACCCAGTACTTC,CATSDFTPGQLEETQYF
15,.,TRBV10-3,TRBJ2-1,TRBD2,TGTGCCATCGCCAGCGGGGGGGTAAGATACAATGAGCAGTTCTTC,CAIASGGVRYNEQFF
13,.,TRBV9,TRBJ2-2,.,TGTGCCAGCAGCGTATGGGGAACCGGGGAGCTGTTTTTT,CASSVWGTGELFF
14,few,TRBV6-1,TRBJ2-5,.,TGTGCCAGCAGTGACCACAGGTCCGGGGAGACCCAGTACTTC,CASSDHRSGETQYF
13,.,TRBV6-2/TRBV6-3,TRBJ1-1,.,TGTGCCAGCAGCCCCTTTTCGGAGACTGAAGCTTTCTTT,CASSPFSETEAFF
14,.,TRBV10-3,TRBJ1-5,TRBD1,TGTGCCATCAGCGGACAGGGGGCTGATCAGCCCCAGCATTTT,CAISGQGADQPQHF
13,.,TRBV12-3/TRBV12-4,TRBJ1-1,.,TGTGCCAGCAGTTTAACACGGGGAACTGAAGCTTTCTTT,CASSLTRGTEAFF
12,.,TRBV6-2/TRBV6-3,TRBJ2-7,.,TGTGCCAGCAGCTCGGACGGGTACGAGCAGTACTTC,CASSSDGYEQYF
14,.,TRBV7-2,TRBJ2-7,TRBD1,TGTGCCAGCAGCTTATTGGACAGGGCCTACGAGCAGTACTTC,CASSLLDRAYEQYF